This T cell receptor (beta chain) comes out of a study of cytomegalovirus exposure and HLA in healthy donors. Study overall: Ancestry clustering placed 70% to 85% of around 400 genotyped donors in the Caucasian-associated cluster.

With 1 base removed from V and 10 bases from J, the gap between germline ends came to 12 bases. CDR1 is SGHDT and CDR2 is YYEEEE in the germline V gene. This CDR3 region has 14 residues. 13 Jbeta primers and 60 Vbeta primers were used for the PCR. In the authors' methods: Unique TCR beta chains numbered around 80 million in a later analysis, with some 9.9 million shared. Some clones are missing from TCRdb's copy, which holds only in-frame ones; the method was immunoSEQ multiplex PCR. V and J calls and clone size are given by that table; D and trimming were obtained from the DNA. Among 86,000 or so clones, about 76% were seen once, and the ten largest hold roughly 14%. As concerns this clone: The antigen is undetermined.

The study's findings and limits: Researchers counted over 150 TCR beta chains as cytomegalovirus-associated. Looking again later, the authors saw that most CMV-associated TCR beta chains seemed HLA-restricted.

The source is a woman aged 40 to 55 in good health and CMV-seropositive. The sample consisted of PBMCs. The genes are TRBV5-6 and TRBJ1-6; perhaps TRBD1 as D (6 bases). CDR3 sequence reads: CASSLIQGFSPLHF. In DNA form, the CDR3 reads TGTGCCAGCAGCTTGATACAGGGTTTCTCACCCCTCCACTTT.